A single sample gave rise to the 21 T cell receptor beta chains below, sequenced in a study of cytomegalovirus exposure and HLA in healthy donors. In the PCR, 60 Vbeta and 13 Jbeta primers were used. Only in-frame clones appear in the TCRdb table, and some are missing; sequencing was by immunoSEQ multiplex PCR. The sample has 160,000 or so clones, 75% to 90% seen once. The sequenced sample consisted of PBMCs. Receptor source: a man aged 30 to 45 in good health and CMV-seronegative.

J is TRBJ1-5 and V is TRBV6-1; no definite D call. Germline CDR1 reads MNHNS; CDR2 reads SASEGT. Trimming cost V 0 bases and J 0 bases, with 6 bases left between them. The CDR3 is 15 residues long. For the CDR3, the DNA is TGTGCCAGCAGTGAAGCTATCTATAGCAATCAGCCCCAGCATTTT. Translating gives CASSEAIYSNQPQHF.

The chain is built from TRBV10-3 and TRBJ1-4, with D possibly TRBD1 on 5 matching bases. The CDR3 is 16 amino acids. V shed 2 bases and J shed 8 bases, with 18 bases lying between them. Germline V CDR1 and CDR2: ENHRY, SYGVKD. The CDR3 DNA is TGTGCCATCAGTGAGGAAGAGACAGCCGTTCCCGAAAAACTGTTTTTT. Amino acids: CAISEEETAVPEKLFF.

CDR3 sequence: CASRPTGGNTEAFF. The CDR3 nucleotides read TGTGCCAGCAGACCGACAGGGGGGAACACTGAAGCTTTCTTT. V is TRBV6-1 and J is TRBJ1-1; 9 positions agree with TRBD1. The V gene end was trimmed by 6 bases and the J gene end by 1 base; junction bases not matched to a gene: 3. The CDR3 has 14 residues. The germline gives CDR1 MNHNS, CDR2 SASEGT.

This clone was detected only once. V gene TRBV18 combines with J gene TRBJ2-7, with TRBD2 as a possible D gene (6 bases). Germline V CDR1 and CDR2: KGHSH, LQKENI. Trimming pared 1 base from V and 0 bases from J, leaving 19 bases between. This CDR3 region has 18 residues. CDR3 residues: CASSPQGIRDSYSYEQYF. CDR3 DNA sequence: TGTGCCAGCTCACCACAGGGAATAAGGGACTCCTACTCCTACGAGCAGTACTTC.

In regard to this clone: This CDR3 is also generated by other DNA sequences in the sample. J is TRBJ2-1 and V is TRBV7-9; D unclear. Germline CDR1 and CDR2: SEHNR and FQNEAQ (reference sequence). Trimming took 1 base from V and 4 from J, leaving 5 bases between them. The CDR3 has 13 amino acids. The CDR3 spells CASSLGQYNEQFF. CDR3 nucleotide sequence: TGTGCCAGCAGCTTAGGGCAGTACAATGAGCAGTTCTTC.

V gene TRBV7-9 combines with J gene TRBJ1-1; D call uncertain. This CDR3 is built from 14 residues. Germline CDR1 SEHNR, CDR2 FQNEAQ (reference sequence). With 6 bases removed from V and 1 base from J, the gap between germline ends came to 12 bases. The CDR3 loop reads CASRPLTGNTEAFF. The CDR3 DNA sequence: TGTGCCAGCAGACCCCTTACGGGGAACACTGAAGCTTTCTTT.

V gene TRBV29-1 combines with J gene TRBJ2-1; 7 bases match TRBD2. The V segment lost 4 bases and the J segment 4 bases; nucleotides outside the gene matches: 7. This CDR3 contains 14 residues. Per germline, CDR1 SQVTM and CDR2 ANQGSEA. The DNA for the CDR3 is TGCAGCGTTGGGTTAGCGGGCCTGTACAATGAGCAGTTCTTC. This encodes CSVGLAGLYNEQFF.

This CDR3 is CASSDGQGLQGTEAFF. The CDR3 region has the DNA TGTGCCAGCAGCGATGGACAGGGGCTACAGGGCACTGAAGCTTTCTTT. The V and J genes are TRBV9 and TRBJ1-1, with TRBD1 matching over 9 bases. In germline, CDR1 is SGDLS, CDR2 YYNGEE. The CDR3 totals 16 residues. V was pared by 3 bases and J by 4 bases, with 10 bases of the junction left unmatched.

The chain combines TRBV25-1 with TRBJ1-3, with 9 bases matching TRBD1. Trimming took 5 bases from V and 8 from J; bases not matched to a gene: 4. Germline lookup yields CDR1 MGHDK and CDR2 SYGVNS. The CDR3 totals 13 residues. The CDR3 sequence: CASSLTGGDTIYF. CDR3 bases: TGTGCCAGCAGTCTGACAGGGGGGGACACCATATATTTT.

CDR3 sequence reads: CASSLTGGSGELFF. The CDR3 DNA reads as TGTGCCAGCAGTTTAACAGGGGGCTCCGGGGAGCTGTTTTTT. V and J are TRBV6-5 and TRBJ2-2; 9 bases agree with TRBD1. The CDR3 spans 14 residues. Trimming at V came to 4 bases and at J to 6 bases, leaving 3 bases not matched to a gene. Germline lookup yields CDR1 MNHEY and CDR2 SVGAGI.

The table lists this clone with a count of one. No DNA is shown, since the ends of the CDR3 on it are uncertain; the CDR3 is the one TCRdb lists. CDR3 protein: CASILDRNYGYTF. The V call is TRBV6-1, the J call TRBJ1-2; the table's D call TRBD1 went unverified against the DNA. The CDR3 sequence runs 13 residues, both termini included. Germline CDR1 MNHNS, CDR2 SASEGT.

The chain recombines TRBV6-1 with TRBJ2-5; weak D call: TRBD1 (6 bases). Near its end, the DNA agrees better with TRBJ2-7, so the J call may be wrong. CDR1 is MNHNS and CDR2 is SASEGT in the germline V gene. The CDR3 consists of 15 residues. For the CDR3, the DNA is TGTGCCAGCAGTTGGGAAATGGGACACCCCTACGAGCAGTACTTC. Encoded protein: CASSWEMGHPYEQYF.

V is TRBV14 and J is TRBJ2-7; 8 positions match TRBD1. The CDR3 has 15 residues. The trim removed 3 bases at V and 4 bases at J, leaving 8 bases unmatched. CDR1 and CDR2 from the germline V gene are SGHDN and FVKESK. The CDR3 DNA reads as TGTGCCAGCAGCCATTCCGGGACAGGTCTTTACGAGCAGTACTTC. It specifies CASSHSGTGLYEQYF. Drawing the rest from reference TRBV14 and TRBJ2-7, the complete variable domain is EAGVTQFPSHSVIEKGQTVTLRCDPISGHDNLYWYRRVMGKEIKFLLHFVKESKQDESGMPNNRFLAERTGGTYSTLKVQPAELEDSGVYFCASSHSGTGLYEQYFGPGTRLTVT.

This chain connects TRBV9 to TRBJ2-2, with TRBD2 matching 11 bases. J gave up 4 bases and V 4 bases, and 9 bases lay outside the gene matches. The CDR3 sequence is 17 residues long. Germline V gene lookup returns CDR1 SGDLS and CDR2 YYNGEE. The CDR3 protein is CASSITSSGRLTGELFF. For the CDR3, the DNA is TGTGCCAGCAGCATCACATCTAGCGGGAGGCTCACCGGGGAGCTGTTTTTT.

The chain uses TRBV7-9 and TRBJ2-7, with 10 bases aligning to TRBD2. The J segment lost 1 base and the V segment lost 3 bases, leaving 6 bases of the junction unmatched. The CDR3 is 16 residues long. The germline V gene encodes CDR1 SEHNR and CDR2 FQNEAQ (reference sequence). CDR3 bases: TGTGCCAGCAGCTTCCCTAGCGGGAGACGATCCTACGAGCAGTACTTC. Encoded protein: CASSFPSGRRSYEQYF.

The rearrangement joins TRBV5-6 to TRBJ2-1; 11 nucleotides match TRBD2. V lost 2 bases, J lost 7 bases, and 11 bases stayed unmatched. From germline, CDR1 is SGHDT and CDR2 YYEEEE. The CDR3 runs to 17 residues. This chain's CDR3 is CASSFPFSGRAGNEQFF. The CDR3 coding sequence is TGTGCCAGCAGCTTTCCTTTTAGCGGGAGGGCAGGGAATGAGCAGTTCTTC.

The CDR3: CASSSSGSNHNEQFF. In DNA form, the CDR3 reads TGTGCCAGCAGCTCTAGCGGGAGTAACCACAATGAGCAGTTCTTC. J is TRBJ2-1 and V is TRBV7-2; the match to TRBD2 covers 10 bases. Germline V gene sequence: CDR1 SGHTA, CDR2 FQGNSA. Unmatched junction bases numbered 5, after V lost 4 bases and J lost 5 bases. The CDR3 length is 15 residues.

The chain is built from TRBV27 and TRBJ1-2; possible D gene TRBD1, 6 bases. Trimming removed 5 bases from V and 4 bases from J, with 14 bases in between. Germline CDR1 MNHEY, CDR2 SMNVEV (reference sequence). The CDR3 spans 14 residues. Here the CDR3 DNA reads TGTGCCAGCAGTCAACAACAGGGAAGCTATGGCTACACCTTC. Encoded protein: CASSQQQGSYGYTF.

This chain joins TRBV18 and TRBJ2-4; 9 bases are a match to TRBD2. V was pared by 8 bases and J by 0 bases, with 5 bases of the junction left unmatched. CDR1 and CDR2 from the germline V gene are KGHSH and LQKENI. CDR3 length: 15 residues. CDR3 DNA sequence: TGTGCCAGCAGCAATAGCGGGGGAGCCAAAAACATTCAGTACTTC. Protein sequence: CASSNSGGAKNIQYF.

This chain joins TRBV9 and TRBJ2-3, with 8 bases fitting TRBD2. CDR1 is SGDLS, CDR2 YYNGEE, per germline. There are 16 residues in the CDR3. V dropped 6 bases and J dropped 3; count of bases not matched to a gene: 12. CDR3 nucleotide sequence: TGTGCCAGCACCCTAGGGGGGTCGGGGGGGACAGATACGCAGTATTTT. This sequence encodes CASTLGGSGGTDTQYF.

Here the CDR3 reads CASSYGQENTGELFF. In DNA form, the CDR3 reads TGTGCCAGCAGTTACGGACAGGAGAACACCGGGGAGCTGTTTTTT. The chain is built from TRBV6-5 and TRBJ2-2; 7 positions match TRBD1. The CDR3 is made up of 15 amino acids. Germline CDR1 is MNHEY and CDR2 is SVGAGI. The J segment lost 1 base and the V segment lost 2 bases, leaving 1 base of the junction unmatched.